This TCR beta chain was sequenced for a study of shared clonotypes between healthy human individuals. The protocol was immunoSEQ multiplex PCR, while the TCRdb copy is restricted to in-frame clones and leaves out a portion. The sample holds roughly 2 million clones, around 95% seen once. Per the germline V gene, CDR1 is SSHAT and CDR2 is FNYEAQ (reference sequence). The CDR3 is made up of 15 amino acids. As for this clone: One end of the junction is discordant with germline, which a read error may explain.

The sequence was obtained from a man between 18 and 29 years old in good health. The rearrangement links TRBV7-7 to TRBJ2-4, with D uncertain. Input material: naive CD4+ T cells sorted from blood. Subset indicated: CD45RA+ positively selected. CDR3 in DNA: TGTGCTAGCAGCTCCAGGAAGGTAGCCAAAAACATTCAGTACTTC. Translating it yields CASSSRKVAKNIQYF.